This entry lists 27 T cell receptor beta chains sequenced from one sample in a study of blood T cells in healthy people across ages. Alongside a J-beta primer mix, a sample-barcoded 5' primer served in a second PCR lasting about 6 to 11 cycles. Using its own MiXCR run on the 5' RACE reads, TCRdb lists one record per CDR3 protein. The table shows hundreds of thousands of distinct CDR3 sequences, with over 40% occurring only once. Sequenced: blood. The source is an older man in good health.

The chain employs TRBV10-3 and TRBJ1-1; a possible D gene is TRBD1 (5 bases). Trimming left V 5 bases short and J 1 base short, with 11 bases between. The CDR3 runs to 14 residues. CDR1 and CDR2 from the germline V gene are ENHRY and SYGVKD. The CDR3 nucleotides are TGTGCCATCAGTTCGCAGGGCCCGAACACTGAAGCTTTCTTT. This sequence encodes CAISSQGPNTEAFF.

This clonotype showed up many times. This rearrangement joins TRBV7-9 to TRBJ2-1; 9 positions agree with TRBD2. The trim removed 5 bases at V and 7 bases at J, leaving 6 bases unmatched. In germline, CDR1 is SEHNR, CDR2 FQNEAQ (reference sequence). The CDR3 is 14 residues long. CDR3 region: CASSLSGSGNEQFF. The DNA for the CDR3 is TGTGCCAGCAGCCTTAGCGGGAGCGGTAATGAGCAGTTCTTC.

This clonotype came up a few times. This chain links TRBV27 with TRBJ2-3; D possibly corresponds to TRBD1 (5 bases). This CDR3 comprises 14 residues. Germline-derived CDR1 and CDR2 are MNHEY and SMNVEV (reference sequence). With 5 bases removed from V and 2 bases from J, the gap between germline ends came to 11 bases. CDR3 amino acids: CASSRQRSTDTQYF. CDR3 coding DNA: TGTGCCAGCAGTCGACAGCGATCCACAGATACGCAGTATTTT.

The chain has TRBV20-1 and TRBJ2-7, with D perhaps matching TRBD1 (7 bases). The germline V gene encodes CDR1 DFQATT and CDR2 SNEGSKA (reference sequence). This CDR3 comprises 15 residues. V lost 1 base, J lost 6 bases, and 19 bases lay in between. CDR3 in amino acids: CSARAGAGGGLEQYF. The CDR3 coding sequence is TGCAGTGCTAGAGCCGGGGCAGGGGGAGGACTCGAGCAGTACTTC.

The gene calls are TRBV20-1 and TRBJ2-5, with TRBD1 matching over 9 bases. Trimming took 6 bases from V and 2 from J; bases not matched to a gene: 4. This CDR3 has 13 residues. Germline loops: CDR1 DFQATT, CDR2 SNEGSKA (reference sequence). The CDR3 loop is CSAMDRGQETQYF. The CDR3 bases are TGCAGTGCAATGGACAGGGGTCAAGAGACCCAGTACTTC.

The chain employs TRBV4-3 and TRBJ1-4; D gene unclear. The CDR3 runs to 15 residues. Germline V lookup: CDR1 LGHNA, CDR2 YSLEER. Deletions cut 2 bases from V and 5 bases from J, with 12 bases between. The CDR3 sequence is CASSQRERKNEKLFF. The CDR3, as DNA: TGCGCCAGCAGCCAAAGGGAAAGGAAAAATGAAAAACTGTTTTTT.

About this clonotype itself: The junction does not match germline at one end; this may be a read error. The chain links TRBV7-2 to TRBJ1-6; 9 bases line up with TRBD1. Germline V lookup: CDR1 SGHTA, CDR2 FQGNSA. The length of the CDR3 is 16 residues. The CDR3 DNA reads TGTGCCAGCACCAAACAGGGGGCGATAAATAATCCACCCCTCCACTTT. Translated: CASTKQGAINNPPLHF.

The V call is TRBV5-1, the J call TRBJ2-4; the D gene is possibly TRBD2 (5 bases). The ends were cut back, 0 bases at V and 2 bases at J, with 21 bases in the middle. Germline-derived CDR1 and CDR2 are SGHRS and YFSETQ. The CDR3 totals 19 residues. This CDR3 is CASSLAGNPSGGTKNIQYF. The CDR3 DNA reads as TGCGCCAGCAGCTTGGCCGGCAACCCTTCAGGAGGTACCAAAAACATTCAGTACTTC.

The chain uses TRBV28 and TRBJ2-7; 11 positions agree with TRBD2. Germline V gene sequence: CDR1 MDHEN, CDR2 SYDVKM. This CDR3 has 14 residues. With V trimmed by 4 bases and J by 4 bases, 3 bases remained unmatched. CDR3: CASSYSGRGYEQYF. As DNA, the CDR3 is TGTGCCAGCAGTTATAGCGGGAGGGGTTACGAGCAGTACTTC.

This chain links TRBV4-3 with TRBJ2-3; D gene unclear. This CDR3 has 16 amino acids. Trimming removed 1 base from V and 2 bases from J, with 13 bases in between. From germline, CDR1 is LGHNA and CDR2 YSLEER. The DNA for the CDR3 is TGCGCCAGCAGCCAAGCCCGTTTACAGAACACAGATACGCAGTATTTT. Protein: CASSQARLQNTDTQYF.

This clonotype showed up many times. The chain uses TRBV28 and TRBJ2-7; the D is unclear. The CDR3 is 11 residues long. Germline V gene data show CDR1 as MDHEN and CDR2 as SYDVKM. Deletions cut 1 base from V and 5 bases from J, with 3 bases between. CDR3 residues: CASSLYHEQYF. The CDR3 coding sequence is TGTGCCAGCAGTTTATACCACGAGCAGTACTTC.

The CDR3 protein is CASRTSGLTYEQYF. As DNA, the CDR3 is TGCGCCAGCAGGACTAGCGGGCTCACCTACGAGCAGTACTTC. The chain carries TRBV10-2 and TRBJ2-5; 10 bases are shared with TRBD2. The J call may be incorrect, as the DNA end agrees better with TRBJ2-7. The CDR3 runs to 14 residues. Germline CDR1 is WSHSY and CDR2 is SAAADI.

V and J are TRBV24-1 and TRBJ2-3; 8 nucleotides match TRBD1. Trimming removed 3 bases from V and 0 bases from J; junction bases left unmatched: 4. The germline gives CDR1 KGHDR, CDR2 SFDVKD. The CDR3 has 16 residues. CDR3 sequence: CATSDPRTGSTDTQYF. DNA for the CDR3: TGTGCCACCAGTGATCCTCGGACAGGGAGCACAGATACGCAGTATTTT.

This clonotype has more than one count but fewer than ten. The gene calls are TRBV6-5 and TRBJ2-5; D is possibly TRBD1 (7 bases). Germline assignment: CDR1 MNHEY and CDR2 SVGAGI. The CDR3 length is 16 residues. V was cut by 4 bases and J by 5 bases, with 20 bases left in between. CDR3 protein: CASSSQAGGIGETQYF. CDR3 sequence (DNA): TGTGCCAGCAGTTCTCAGGCAGGGGGGATCGGCGAGACCCAGTACTTC.

The count of this clonotype is one. The V call is TRBV7-2, the J call TRBJ2-7, with TRBD2 identical over 7 bases. The CDR3 spans 15 residues. Germline CDR1 SGHTA, CDR2 FQGNSA. V lost 5 bases and J lost 0; bases outside the gene matches: 7. The CDR3 is CASSRGGEGSYEQYF. CDR3 sequence (DNA): TGTGCCAGCAGCCGAGGAGGGGAGGGCTCCTACGAGCAGTACTTC.

The rearrangement joins TRBV20-1 to TRBJ2-5, with D perhaps TRBD1 (5 bases). Germline CDR1 DFQATT, CDR2 SNEGSKA (reference sequence). The CDR3 covers 15 residues. Trimming cost V 0 bases and J 0 bases, with 11 bases left between them. For the CDR3, the DNA is TGCAGTGCTAGAGATTTTTCGACAGACCAAGAGACCCAGTACTTC. This gives the protein CSARDFSTDQETQYF.

This clonotype showed up just a few times. This chain joins TRBV9 and TRBJ2-4, with TRBD2 matching over 10 bases. The J call could be wrong; TRBJ2-7 is a better fit for the DNA end. This CDR3 spans 15 amino acids. CDR1 is SGDLS and CDR2 is YYNGEE in the germline V gene. The CDR3 loop is CASSVGSGGEYEQYF. The CDR3 coding sequence is TGTGCCAGCAGCGTAGGGAGCGGGGGGGAATACGAGCAGTACTTC.

This clonotype was detected a few times. V is TRBV18 and J is TRBJ1-2; TRBD1 aligns across 7 bases. V lost 8 bases to trimming and J lost 3 bases; unmatched junction nucleotides: 6. CDR3 length: 13 residues. In germline, CDR1 is KGHSH, CDR2 LQKENI. CDR3 protein: CASSPGTDYGYTF. CDR3 in DNA: TGTGCCAGCAGCCCCGGGACAGACTATGGCTACACCTTC.

In this sample, this clonotype turned up many times. The chain employs TRBV29-1 and TRBJ2-5; D might be TRBD2 (5 bases). Germline assignment: CDR1 SQVTM and CDR2 ANQGSEA. The CDR3 sequence is 12 residues long. V was cut by 6 bases and J by 1 base, with 9 bases left in between. Written as DNA, the CDR3 is TGCAGCGTAGGACTCGTCCAAGAGACCCAGTACTTC. This gives the protein CSVGLVQETQYF.

This clonotype has only a few counts. The chain combines TRBV7-9 with TRBJ1-2, with 8 bases identical to TRBD1. Germline CDR1 SEHNR, CDR2 FQNEAQ (reference sequence). J lost 4 bases, V lost 5 bases, and 6 bases had no gene match. This CDR3 is built from 14 residues. Here the CDR3 reads CASSAQGDGYGYTF. The CDR3 DNA sequence: TGTGCCAGCAGCGCACAGGGGGATGGCTATGGCTACACCTTC.

The V and J genes are TRBV20-1 and TRBJ1-2; D call uncertain. CDR1 is DFQATT, CDR2 SNEGSKA, per germline (reference sequence). CDR3 length: 12 amino acids. Trimming took off 6 bases at V and 4 bases at J, with 12 bases between the two ends. The CDR3 DNA reads as TGCAGTGCCCGAACGACGGGCTATGGCTACACCTTC. Amino acids: CSARTTGYGYTF.

This clonotype turned up a few times. The V gene is TRBV4-2, the J gene TRBJ2-5; 10 nucleotides agree with TRBD2. In germline, CDR1 is LGHNA, CDR2 YNFKEQ. V dropped 0 bases and J dropped 4; count of bases not matched to a gene: 5. This CDR3 has 16 amino acids. CDR3 DNA: TGTGCCAGCAGCCAAGATTCGCTAGCGGGGGTAGAGACCCAGTACTTC. This translates into CASSQDSLAGVETQYF.

The chain recombines TRBV20-1 with TRBJ2-3, with D maybe TRBD2 (5 bases). Germline lookup yields CDR1 DFQATT and CDR2 SNEGSKA (reference sequence). The CDR3 extends over 14 amino acids. Trimming pared 3 bases from V and 0 bases from J, leaving 10 bases between. This CDR3 reads CSASSGVSTDTQYF. In DNA, the CDR3 is TGCAGTGCTAGCTCCGGGGTGAGCACAGATACGCAGTATTTT.

The J gene is TRBJ1-1, the V gene TRBV28; D not certain. CDR3 length equals 14 residues. Germline lookup yields CDR1 MDHEN and CDR2 SYDVKM. Deletions cut 4 bases from V and 9 bases from J, with 18 bases between. In nucleotides, the CDR3 is TGTGCCAGCAGTTCAGAGACCCCCGGAAGGAAAGCTTTCTTT. It translates to CASSSETPGRKAFF. Full variable domain (rest looked up from reference TRBV28 and TRBJ1-1): DVKVTQSSRYLVKRTGEKVFLECVQDMDHENMFWYRQDPGLGLRLIYFSYDVKMKEKGDIPEGYSVSREKKERFSLILESASTNQTSMYLCASSSETPGRKAFFGQGTRLTVV.

With regard to this clonotype: One end of the junction fails to match germline, which may point to a read error. The chain combines TRBV7-6 with TRBJ2-5; 9 nucleotides match TRBD2. This CDR3 has 16 amino acids. The germline CDR1 and CDR2 sequences are SGHVS and FNYEAQ. CDR3 nucleotides: TGTGCCAGGAGCTTAGCGCCAGCGGGGGGTCAAGAGACCCAGTACTTC. This gives the protein CARSLAPAGGQETQYF.

This chain joins TRBV6-5 and TRBJ2-1, with TRBD2 identical over 10 bases. With V trimmed by 4 bases and J by 3 bases, 12 bases remained unmatched. Germline lookup yields CDR1 MNHEY and CDR2 SVGAGI. The CDR3 contains 18 residues. The CDR3 nucleotides are TGTGCCAGCAGTTCCGGGACTAGCGCCAGGATAAGCTACAATGAGCAGTTCTTC. This encodes CASSSGTSARISYNEQFF.

This clonotype was counted ten times or more. The genes are TRBV3-1 and TRBJ2-5; weak D call: TRBD1 (6 bases). V lost 4 bases and J lost 0, with 9 bases in between. This CDR3 is built from 14 residues. Germline V gene lookup returns CDR1 LGHDT and CDR2 YNNKEL (reference sequence). Here the CDR3 DNA reads TGTGCCAGCAGCCGTACAGGGAACCAAGAGACCCAGTACTTC. This sequence encodes CASSRTGNQETQYF.